This T cell receptor beta chain stems from a study of beta chain features in type 1 diabetes (dated by TCRdb to the late 2010s). For the study in its entirety: Mean age, gender distribution, total cell number and subset yield were not different between patients and healthy donors. Across all samples, approximately 100 million sorted cells were examined, and cell number per subset correlated strongly with RNA yield. In the study, recently diagnosed type 1 diabetes patients and matched healthy donors were compared on the TCRB repertoires of their sorted circulating CD4+ T cell subsets. Naive and central memory subsets were obtained from all 30 or so donors, but regulatory and stem cell-like memory subsets were isolated from only 8 patients and roughly eight healthy donors.

The CDR3 runs 16 amino acids, cysteine and phenylalanine included. CDR3 DNA only is kept here, 48 bases in frame from base 1. Based on the germline V gene, the CDR1 and CDR2 sequences are LGHNT and FRNRAP. Here V drops 3 bases and J drops 1 base, and the junction holds 8 bases not matched to any gene. Points the paper makes about the study in general: Patients with type 1 diabetes made fewer insertions and deleted more nucleotides at VDJ recombination sites, implying thymic rearrangement abnormalities. Because small numbers of individuals were included in the HLA sub-analyses, any influence of HLA type on TCRB rearrangement was left unresolved. PCR might favor shorter templates, but patient and control samples were amplified and corrected together, so any skew would affect both groups equally. Because cDNA was sequenced instead of genomic DNA, activated cells with high expression could be over-represented, although the groups did not differ in activation or CD3 levels. Naive, central memory and regulatory TCRB repertoires appeared to be more alike among patients than among healthy donors. Type 1 diabetes patients showed a moderate but significant shortening of TCRB CDR3 length in all four CD4+ subsets.

The High Capacity cDNA Reverse Transcription Kit was used to reverse transcribe all of the isolated RNA, meaning that expressed TCRB transcripts were what got sequenced. Deep immunoSEQ sequencing was performed on naive, central memory and regulatory T cell samples, with an average of approximately 3.9 million total reads per sample. Sorted cells were lysed in RLT buffer and RNA was extracted with DNase-treated RNeasy Micro or Mini kits, depending on cell number. To prevent cross-contamination, each cell subset was processed individually, whereas patient and healthy donor samples were processed jointly. TCRB sequences were amplified from cDNA with the immunoSEQ multiplex PCR, producing 87-bp fragments spanning the CDR3 region. Sequencing of the amplicons was performed on the Illumina HiSeq platform. In the original analysis: Synthetic template baselines were used to correct PCR bias computationally, reads within Hamming distance 2 were collapsed together, and singletons that could not be merged were discarded. Reads were aligned to IMGT to assign V, D and J genes, CDR3 length, and insertions or deletions at six rearrangement sites. Within each subset, clonotype counts were normalized to sorted cell number, after which true diversity and Gini coefficients were computed with the tcR R package. The overlap coefficient, calculated on TCRB nucleotide sequences, was used to measure repertoire sharing. Not all clones reach the TCRdb copy of this immuneACCESS table, which keeps in-frame sequences only. Checked studies attribute under half of the gap to unresolved V genes and leave the rest unexplained. V and J calls plus clone size are reproduced from that table; the DNA served to infer D and trimming. The sample table holds 200,000 to 300,000 clones, of which about 26% were seen once. The ten largest clones represent about 3.9% of the sample.

A single peripheral blood draw of 95 to 150 mL on average was collected from each donor into heparinised tubes. Using a panel that included CD45RO, CCR7, CD25, CD127, CD95 and CD27, naive, central memory, regulatory and stem cell-like memory CD4+ T cells were sorted on a BD FACSAria II. All sorted populations exceeded 95% purity. PBMCs were isolated right away by Lymphoprep density gradient centrifugation and were stained directly, without culture. So that batch effects would be minimized, each experiment stained and sorted samples in pairs, pairing one healthy donor with one patient. This clone was counted many times. What antigen it recognizes has not been identified. Per-base qualities were not stored, and no clone one base away is much larger.

The sequence derives from a man aged 30 to 39 in good health. The sequence links TRBV12-5 to TRBJ2-5; TRBD1 agrees with 7 junctional bases. Sequencing was performed on central memory CD4+ T cells from blood. Read as DNA, the sequence is TGTGCTAGTGGTTTCCCACTCCGGGACAGCCAAGAGACCCAGTACTTC. This sequence encodes CASGFPLRDSQETQYF. The full variable domain, completed from the reference TRBV12-5 and TRBJ2-5 proteins outside the CDR3, reads DARVTQTPRHKVTEMGQEVTMRCQPILGHNTVFWYRQTMMQGLELLAYFRNRAPLDDSGMPKDRFSAEMPDATLATLKIQPSEPRDSAVYFCASGFPLRDSQETQYFGPGTRLLVL.